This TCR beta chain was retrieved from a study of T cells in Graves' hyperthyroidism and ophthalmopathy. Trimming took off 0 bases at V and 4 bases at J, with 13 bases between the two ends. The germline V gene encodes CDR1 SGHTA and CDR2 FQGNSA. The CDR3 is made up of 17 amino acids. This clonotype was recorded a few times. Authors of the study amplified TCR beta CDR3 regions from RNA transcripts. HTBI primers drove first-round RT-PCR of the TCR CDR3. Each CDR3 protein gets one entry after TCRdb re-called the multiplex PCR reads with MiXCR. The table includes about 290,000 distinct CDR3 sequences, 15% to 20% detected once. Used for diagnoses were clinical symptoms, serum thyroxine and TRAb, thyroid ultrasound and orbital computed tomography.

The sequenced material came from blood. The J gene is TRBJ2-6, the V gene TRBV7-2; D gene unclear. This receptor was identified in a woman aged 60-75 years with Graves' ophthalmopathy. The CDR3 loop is CASSLAIVSAGANVLTF. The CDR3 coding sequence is TGTGCCAGCAGCTTAGCGATTGTGTCGGCGGGGGCCAACGTCCTGACTTTC.